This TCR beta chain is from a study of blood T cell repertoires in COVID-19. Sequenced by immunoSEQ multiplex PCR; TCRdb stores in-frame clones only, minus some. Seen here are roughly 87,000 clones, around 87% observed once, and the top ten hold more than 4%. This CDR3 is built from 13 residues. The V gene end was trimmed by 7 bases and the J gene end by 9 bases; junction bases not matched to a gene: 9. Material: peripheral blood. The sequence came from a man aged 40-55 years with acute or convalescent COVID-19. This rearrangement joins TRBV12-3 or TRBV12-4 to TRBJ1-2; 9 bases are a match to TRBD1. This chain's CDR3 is CASTEGQGMSYTF. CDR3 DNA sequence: TGTGCCAGCACCGAGGGACAGGGAATGAGCTACACCTTC.